The clone carrying this T cell receptor beta chain was seen repeatedly, ten times or more. Its antigen remains unidentified. This entry is derived from a study of T cells in Graves' hyperthyroidism and ophthalmopathy. The CDR3 consists of 12 residues. Germline loops: CDR1 SNHLY, CDR2 FYNNEI. V was cut by 6 bases and J by 5 bases, with 10 bases left in between. Study-wide results and caveats: With a median lead of 6.5 months before onset, the model predicted ophthalmopathy.

Amplification of TCR beta CDR3 regions was performed using RNA transcripts as template. The HTBI primer set was used in a first-round RT-PCR of the TCR CDR3. MiXCR, run by TCRdb on the multiplex PCR reads, gives a single entry per CDR3 protein. The sample has fewer than 500,000 distinct CDR3 sequences; roughly 14% are singletons. The chain couples TRBV2 to TRBJ1-1, with D unclear. This clonotype was sampled from a woman in her 30s with Graves' ophthalmopathy. Sequencing used blood. The CDR3, as DNA: TGTGCCAGCAGACGAGGAGGGACTGAAGCTTTCTTT. Translated, it gives CASRRGGTEAFF.